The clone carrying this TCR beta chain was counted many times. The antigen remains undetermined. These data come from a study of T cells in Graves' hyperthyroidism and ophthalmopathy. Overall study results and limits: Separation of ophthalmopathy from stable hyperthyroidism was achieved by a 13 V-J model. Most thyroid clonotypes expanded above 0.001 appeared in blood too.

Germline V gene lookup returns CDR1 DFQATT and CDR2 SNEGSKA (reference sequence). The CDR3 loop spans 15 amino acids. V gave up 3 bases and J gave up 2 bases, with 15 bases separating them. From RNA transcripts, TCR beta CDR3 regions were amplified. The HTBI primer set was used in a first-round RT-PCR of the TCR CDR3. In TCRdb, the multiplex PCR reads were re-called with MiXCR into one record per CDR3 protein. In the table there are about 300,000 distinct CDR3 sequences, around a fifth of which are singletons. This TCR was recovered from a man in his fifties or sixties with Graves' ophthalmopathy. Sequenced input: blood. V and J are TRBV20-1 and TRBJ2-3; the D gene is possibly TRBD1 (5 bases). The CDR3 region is CSASYGRGFTDTQYF. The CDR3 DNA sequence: TGCAGTGCTAGTTACGGAAGGGGATTCACAGATACGCAGTATTTT.